The rows below give T cell receptor beta chains drawn from one sample of a study of identical twins. TCRdb analysed the 5' RACE reads with MiXCR anew, one entry per CDR3 protein. The sample has 500,000 or so distinct CDR3 sequences, 12% to 15% seen once. The sample was also linked to a second study, of yellow fever vaccine responses in identical twins.

The sample comprised CD4+ T cells sorted from blood. These receptors were taken from a woman between 18 and 29 years old in good health. Each CDR3 is given with its conserved first and last residue. Each record gives: J gene, clone size, V gene, D gene, CDR3 DNA, CDR3 protein. A D gene is named only where the DNA matches it firmly. Expanded clones are given a class, and other clones once, few, many or no size at all.

j_gene: TRBJ2-1
abundance: -
v_gene: TRBV5-6
d_gene: TRBD2
CDR3nt: TGTGCCAGCAGCCAAAAAGGGACTAGCGGTCCTCATCGGGAGCAGTTCTTC
CDR3aa: CASSQKGTSGPHREQFF

j_gene: TRBJ1-4
abundance: few
v_gene: TRBV7-8
d_gene: TRBD1
CDR3nt: TGTGCCAGCAGCGGGGGTGGAGGGGGCGGCAATGAAAAACTGTTTTTT
CDR3aa: CASSGGGGGGNEKLFF

j_gene: TRBJ2-1
abundance: many
v_gene: TRBV20-1
d_gene: TRBD1
CDR3nt: TGCAGTGCTAGAGATACGGGACAGATCTACAATGAGCAGTTCTTC
CDR3aa: CSARDTGQIYNEQFF

j_gene: TRBJ2-5
abundance: -
v_gene: TRBV20-1
d_gene: -
CDR3nt: TGCAGTGCCACCCCCCTCGGGACTGAACCGGGTGAGACCCAGTACTTC
CDR3aa: CSATPLGTEPGETQYF

j_gene: TRBJ2-7
abundance: -
v_gene: TRBV7-2
d_gene: TRBD2
CDR3nt: TGTGCCAGCAGCTTTAAAGCGGGAGGGGGCGAGCAGTACTTC
CDR3aa: CASSFKAGGGEQYF

j_gene: TRBJ2-2
abundance: few
v_gene: TRBV27
d_gene: TRBD1
CDR3nt: TGTGCCAGCAGTTGGGCGGGACAGGGGAACACCGGGGAGCTGTTTTTT
CDR3aa: CASSWAGQGNTGELFF

j_gene: TRBJ2-1
abundance: -
v_gene: TRBV19
d_gene: -
CDR3nt: TGTGCCAGTAGTAAAGGTCCGACCCTCCATGAGCAGTTCTTC
CDR3aa: CASSKGPTLHEQFF

j_gene: TRBJ2-4
abundance: many
v_gene: TRBV29-1
d_gene: -
CDR3nt: TGCAGCGTAAGGGTGTTACTAGCCAAAAACATTCAGTACTTC
CDR3aa: CSVRVLLAKNIQYF

j_gene: TRBJ1-6
abundance: -
v_gene: TRBV20-1
d_gene: TRBD1
CDR3nt: TGCAGTGCTAGAGGACAGGGGGCTATTTCACCCCTCCACTTT
CDR3aa: CSARGQGAISPLHF

j_gene: TRBJ2-1
abundance: -
v_gene: TRBV7-6
d_gene: TRBD2
CDR3nt: TGTGCCAGCAGCTTAGCGCGCGGGGGGCCAGGTGAGCAGTTCTTC
CDR3aa: CASSLARGGPGEQFF

j_gene: TRBJ2-1
abundance: -
v_gene: TRBV12-3/TRBV12-4
d_gene: -
CDR3nt: TGTGCCAGCAGTATCTCTCTTCTAATTTTC
CDR3aa: CASSISLLIF

j_gene: TRBJ1-2
abundance: -
v_gene: TRBV20-1
d_gene: -
CDR3nt: TGCAGTGCACCCACTAGTGGCGGCTACACCTTC
CDR3aa: CSAPTSGGYTF

j_gene: TRBJ2-1
abundance: -
v_gene: TRBV27
d_gene: TRBD2
CDR3nt: TGTGCCAGCAGACTCGGGACTAGCGGGGGGGCGAATGAGCAGTTCTTC
CDR3aa: CASRLGTSGGANEQFF

j_gene: TRBJ2-2
abundance: few
v_gene: TRBV18
d_gene: -
CDR3nt: TGTGCCAGCTCACCGATCCGGGACGCTAACACCGGGGAGCTGTTTTTT
CDR3aa: CASSPIRDANTGELFF

j_gene: TRBJ2-1
abundance: -
v_gene: TRBV7-8
d_gene: -
CDR3nt: TGTGCCAGCAGCTTCAATAGGGGGAATGAGCAGTTCTTC
CDR3aa: CASSFNRGNEQFF

j_gene: TRBJ2-5
abundance: few
v_gene: TRBV29-1
d_gene: -
CDR3nt: TGCAGGGTCGCACAGGGAGGAGAGACCCAGTACTTC
CDR3aa: CRVAQGGETQYF

j_gene: TRBJ2-3
abundance: -
v_gene: TRBV7-2
d_gene: TRBD2
CDR3nt: TGTGCCAGCAGCCCACGGAGACTAGCGGGAGGGGCAGATACGCAGTATTTT
CDR3aa: CASSPRRLAGGADTQYF

j_gene: TRBJ1-5
abundance: -
v_gene: TRBV28
d_gene: TRBD1
CDR3nt: TGTGCCAGCAGTTTAACGGGAGGGGGCGGAGGCAATCAGCCCCAGCATTTT
CDR3aa: CASSLTGGGGGNQPQHF

j_gene: TRBJ2-7
abundance: few
v_gene: TRBV6-5
d_gene: TRBD2
CDR3nt: TGTGCCAGCAGTTCTCCTAGCGGGAGGGACTCCTACGAGCAGTACTTC
CDR3aa: CASSSPSGRDSYEQYF

j_gene: TRBJ2-3
abundance: many
v_gene: TRBV7-2
d_gene: TRBD2
CDR3nt: TGTGCCAGCAGAACACTAGCGGGAGGAACAGATACGCAGTATTTT
CDR3aa: CASRTLAGGTDTQYF

j_gene: TRBJ1-3
abundance: many
v_gene: TRBV7-9
d_gene: TRBD1
CDR3nt: TGTGCCAGCAGAGGGACAGGGGCTGGAAACACCATATATTTT
CDR3aa: CASRGTGAGNTIYF

j_gene: TRBJ1-2
abundance: few
v_gene: TRBV20-1
d_gene: -
CDR3nt: TGCAGTGCTAGCAGAGAGGTTTCCTATGGCTACACCTTC
CDR3aa: CSASREVSYGYTF

j_gene: TRBJ2-1
abundance: many
v_gene: TRBV28
d_gene: -
CDR3nt: TGTGCCAGCAGTTTAGCGTTCGAGGCCCAGGGGAGTCCTAATGAGCAGTTCTTC
CDR3aa: CASSLAFEAQGSPNEQFF

j_gene: TRBJ2-3
abundance: few
v_gene: TRBV2
d_gene: -
CDR3nt: TGTGCCAGCGGGAAAGAGCTAACAGATACGCAGTATTTT
CDR3aa: CASGKELTDTQYF

j_gene: TRBJ1-5
abundance: -
v_gene: TRBV20-1
d_gene: -
CDR3nt: TGCAGTGCGTTAACAGGGTTCAATCAGCCCCAGCATTTT
CDR3aa: CSALTGFNQPQHF

j_gene: TRBJ2-3
abundance: few
v_gene: TRBV20-1
d_gene: -
CDR3nt: TGCAGTGCCCGCGACTCAACTAGCACAGATACGCAGTATTTT
CDR3aa: CSARDSTSTDTQYF

j_gene: TRBJ2-6
abundance: -
v_gene: TRBV5-1
d_gene: -
CDR3nt: TGCGCCAGCAGCTTGTCTCAGGGAAACTCTGGGGCCAACGTCCTGACTTTC
CDR3aa: CASSLSQGNSGANVLTF

j_gene: TRBJ2-3
abundance: -
v_gene: TRBV10-1
d_gene: -
CDR3nt: TGCGCCAGCAGTGATCCGACCGGCAGGGCAGATACGCAGTATTTT
CDR3aa: CASSDPTGRADTQYF

j_gene: TRBJ2-1
abundance: many
v_gene: TRBV18
d_gene: TRBD1
CDR3nt: TGTGCCAGCTCACCCAACAGGGGGGATGAGCAGTTCTTC
CDR3aa: CASSPNRGDEQFF